These 5 T cell receptor beta chains originate from one sample sequenced in a study of cytomegalovirus exposure and HLA in healthy donors (dated by TCRdb to the late 2010s). Library preparation used the immunoSEQ multiplex PCR assay. For the multiplex PCR, a mixture combining 60 forward primers for TCR Vbeta segments and 13 reverse primers for TCR Jbeta segments was used. This immuneACCESS table, as held by TCRdb, lists in-frame sequences with V and J called but not all clones. Of the missing ones, under half trace to an unresolved V gene in checked studies; the others have no known cause. This sample holds about 160,000 clones; roughly four fifths were observed only once. The top ten clonotypes cover around 0.71% of the sample. The sequenced sample consisted of PBMCs. The source is a female donor in good health and CMV-seronegative.

The chain employs TRBV6-5 and TRBJ2-1; D not resolved. This CDR3 is 11 amino acids long. V was clipped by 4 bases and J by 12 bases, with 10 bases between them. In germline, CDR1 is MNHEY, CDR2 SVGAGI. CDR3 sequence (DNA): TGTGCCAGCAGTTCTCAGATAGCGCAGTTCTTC. This encodes CASSSQIAQFF.

The V gene is TRBV23-1, the J gene TRBJ2-3; TRBD2 is a possible D gene (6 bases). TRBV23-1 is assigned to the ORF class and has an uncertain function. This CDR3 has 16 amino acids. Trimming left V 7 bases short and J 2 bases short, with 19 bases between. The CDR3 loop is CASIPPWEAFTDTQYF. In DNA, the CDR3 is TGCGCCAGCATTCCCCCGTGGGAGGCGTTCACAGATACGCAGTATTTT.

The V call is TRBV7-9, the J call TRBJ1-1, with D perhaps matching TRBD1 (5 bases). There are 14 residues in the CDR3. Looked up from germline, CDR1 is SEHNR and CDR2 is FQNEAQ (reference sequence). Trimming removed 10 bases from V and 8 bases from J, with 23 bases in between. DNA of the CDR3: TGTGCCACCGCGGGGGGTCAACGGGCGCAGGAAGCTTTCTTT. Translated, it gives CATAGGQRAQEAFF.

J is TRBJ1-1 and V is TRBV28; 8 bases are shared with TRBD1. The junction had 6 bases not matched to a gene; V was cut back by 6 bases and J by 0 bases. This CDR3 region has 15 residues. Germline CDR1 MDHEN, CDR2 SYDVKM. The DNA for the CDR3 is TGTGCCAGCAGCCGGGACAGGATTATGAACACTGAAGCTTTCTTT. It is translated as CASSRDRIMNTEAFF.

The chain carries TRBV27 and TRBJ2-7; the D gene is possibly TRBD2 (6 bases). The V end lost 3 bases, the J end lost 6 bases, and 9 bases lay between the germline ends. The CDR3 has 12 amino acids. Germline-derived CDR1 and CDR2 are MNHEY and SMNVEV (reference sequence). CDR3 nucleotide sequence: TGTGCCAGCAGTTTTTACGGGAGCGAGCAGTACTTC. The encoded protein is CASSFYGSEQYF.